The 9 T cell receptor beta chains below were found in one sample sequenced in a study of CD8+CD57+ T cells in acquired aplastic anemia. TCR beta VDJ combinations and CDR3 sequences were profiled from genomic DNA. TCRdb re-called the reads through MiXCR, storing one row per CDR3 protein. The sample includes approximately 50,000 distinct CDR3 sequences, over 60% seen only once; the top ten take 34%. Sequenced: sorted CD4+, CD8+, or CD8+CD57+ T cells (not recorded which) from PBMCs. Receptor source: a human donor in good health, serving as a control.

This sequence joins TRBV20-1 and TRBJ1-2; D is undetermined. CDR1 and CDR2 (germline): DFQATT, SNEGSKA (reference sequence). The V and J ends lost 4 bases and 0 bases respectively, with 12 bases between them. This CDR3 is built from 14 residues. This chain's CDR3 is CSATTGRPNYGYTF. CDR3 coding DNA: TGCAGTGCTACCACGGGGAGGCCTAACTATGGCTACACCTTC.

The gene calls are TRBV15 and TRBJ2-7; 9 bases are shared with TRBD2. Germline CDR1 reads LNHNV; CDR2 reads YYDKDF (reference sequence). After removal of 10 bases from V and 3 bases from J, the junction contained 16 bases not matched to a gene. The CDR3 totals 16 residues. The CDR3 loop is CASGTSRDRSYYEQYF. The CDR3 coding sequence is TGTGCCAGCGGGACTAGCCGGGACAGATCCTACTACGAGCAGTACTTC.

This sequence joins TRBV10-3 and TRBJ2-3; no definite D call. The V gene lost 5 bases and the J gene lost 4 bases, with 7 bases spanning the gap. The CDR3 consists of 12 residues. Germline lookup yields CDR1 ENHRY and CDR2 SYGVKD. CDR3 in amino acids: CAISRSPDTQYF. CDR3 nucleotide sequence: TGTGCCATCAGTAGATCCCCAGATACGCAGTATTTT.

The rearrangement joins TRBV10-2 to TRBJ1-1; D unclear. Germline-derived CDR1 and CDR2 are WSHSY and SAAADI. Trimming left V 6 bases short and J 3 bases short, with 14 bases between. This CDR3 spans 14 amino acids. The chain's CDR3 is CASSREGRDTEAFF. CDR3 DNA: TGCGCCAGCAGCCGGGAAGGACGGGACACTGAAGCTTTCTTT.

The chain couples TRBV7-2 to TRBJ2-7; D is uncertain. V was clipped by 2 bases and J by 2 bases, with 13 bases between them. The CDR3 is 15 residues long. Germline V gene lookup returns CDR1 SGHTA and CDR2 FQGNSA. CDR3 residues: CASSLHGTATYEQYF. CDR3 bases: TGTGCCAGCAGCTTACATGGTACAGCTACCTACGAGCAGTACTTC.

This clonotype ranks as medium-sized (0.01 to 0.1%). The chain joins TRBV19 to TRBJ2-1; maybe TRBD2 (5 bases). This CDR3 region has 13 residues. Between the trimmed V and J ends, which lost 4 bases and 6 bases, there was a span of 10 bases. CDR1 and CDR2 from the germline V gene are LNHDA and SQIVND (reference sequence). CDR3 DNA sequence: TGTGCCAGTAGTAGCGGGCCTGCCAATGAGCAGTTCTTC. Protein: CASSSGPANEQFF.

The genes are TRBV4-1 and TRBJ2-3; the match to TRBD1 covers 9 bases. Trimming at V came to 3 bases and at J to 4 bases, leaving 5 bases not matched to a gene. CDR3 length equals 15 residues. Germline-derived CDR1 and CDR2 are MGHRA and YSYEKL. In DNA, the CDR3 is TGCGCCAGCAGCCACTGGGACAGGGACGCAGATACGCAGTATTTT. This encodes CASSHWDRDADTQYF.

The V and J genes are TRBV15 and TRBJ1-5, with 8 bases lining up with TRBD1. Germline CDR1 and CDR2: LNHNV and YYDKDF (reference sequence). Trimming cost V 3 bases and J 0 bases; bases outside gene matches: 7. This CDR3 is 17 amino acids long. CDR3 DNA: TGTGCCACCAGCAGCTTTACAGGGGGTTATAGCAATCAGCCCCAGCATTTT. Its translation is CATSSFTGGYSNQPQHF.

V gene TRBV19 combines with J gene TRBJ1-6; 7 nucleotides align to TRBD1. In germline, CDR1 is LNHDA, CDR2 SQIVND (reference sequence). The trim removed 4 bases at V and 10 bases at J, leaving 10 bases unmatched. The CDR3 runs to 15 residues. CDR3 coding DNA: TGTGCCAGTAGTACGCCTGGGACAGAGGAATCACCCCTCCACTTT. Amino acid sequence: CASSTPGTEESPLHF.